This TCR beta chain was captured in a study of blood T cell repertoires in COVID-19. Study background: The origin of the acute and convalescent COVID-19 samples was the United States, Italy and Spain. Sample material is recorded as cDNA or gDNA derived from T cells, B-cell-depleted T cells, or PBMCs.

This clone occurred once. Germline lookup yields CDR1 ENHRY and CDR2 SYGVKD. V lost 4 bases, J lost 8 bases, and 9 bases stayed unmatched. The CDR3 is made up of 15 amino acids. Original processing methods: Estimated nucleated cell counts came from reference gene primer amplification. The table came from immunoSEQ multiplex PCR; TCRdb's copy has only in-frame clones and leaves some out. The V and J calls and the clone size are those of that table, but D and trimming were determined from the DNA. The table has about 45,000 clones, over 75% seen once; the top ten hold more than 12%. This TCR derives from a human donor in a cohort sampled during active COVID-19. This chain links TRBV10-3 with TRBJ1-4, with 8 bases aligning to TRBD1. Sequenced input: peripheral blood. The DNA of the CDR3 is TGTGCCATCAGTGTCGGGACAGGAGGGGGAGAAAAACTGTTTTTT. It codes for CAISVGTGGGEKLFF.